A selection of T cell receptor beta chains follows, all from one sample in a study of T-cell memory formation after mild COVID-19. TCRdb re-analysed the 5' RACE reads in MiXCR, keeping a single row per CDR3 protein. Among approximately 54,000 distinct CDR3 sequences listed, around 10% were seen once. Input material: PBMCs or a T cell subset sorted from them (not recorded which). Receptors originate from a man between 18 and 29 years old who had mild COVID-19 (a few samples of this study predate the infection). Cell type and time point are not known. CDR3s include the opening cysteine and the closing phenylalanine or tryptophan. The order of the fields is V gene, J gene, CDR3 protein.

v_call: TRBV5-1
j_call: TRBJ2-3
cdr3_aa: CASSVSGGAFTDTQYF

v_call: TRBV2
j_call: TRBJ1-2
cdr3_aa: CATRTGDYGYTF

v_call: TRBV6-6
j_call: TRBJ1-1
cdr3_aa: CASSYSITGKDTEAFF

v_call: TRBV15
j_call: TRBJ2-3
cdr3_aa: CATSRGTHTQYF

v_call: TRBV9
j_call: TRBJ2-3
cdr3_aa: CASSVGSQRDTQYF

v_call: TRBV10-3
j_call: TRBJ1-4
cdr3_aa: CAISAGTGEKLFF

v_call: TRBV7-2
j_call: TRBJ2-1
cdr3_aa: CASSPRLEGEQFF

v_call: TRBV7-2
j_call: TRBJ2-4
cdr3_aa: CASSLDPSGANIQYF

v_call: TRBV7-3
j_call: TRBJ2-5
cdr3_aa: CASSSQGGAETQYF

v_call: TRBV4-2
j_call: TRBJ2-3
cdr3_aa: CASSQSNSADTQYF

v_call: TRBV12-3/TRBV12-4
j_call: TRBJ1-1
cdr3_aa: CASSDRGDTEAFF

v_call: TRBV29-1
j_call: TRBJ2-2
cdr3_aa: CSVRDRLNTGELFF

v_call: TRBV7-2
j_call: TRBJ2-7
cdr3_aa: CASSLAGGPYEQYF

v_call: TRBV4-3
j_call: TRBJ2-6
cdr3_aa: CASSHHSSSGANVLTF

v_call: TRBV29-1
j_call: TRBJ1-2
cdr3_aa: CSVRRIAGSYGYTF

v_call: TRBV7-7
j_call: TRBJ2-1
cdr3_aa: CASSLAGADNEQFF

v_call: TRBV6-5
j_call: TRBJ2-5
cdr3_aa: CASREGGEGTQYF

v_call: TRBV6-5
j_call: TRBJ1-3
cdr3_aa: CASSGLSGNTIYF

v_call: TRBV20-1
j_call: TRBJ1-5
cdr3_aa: CSAIRQVNQPQHF